What follows are 9 T cell receptor beta chains derived from one specimen sequenced in a study of prognosis after radiotherapy for stage I lung cancer. Multiplex PCR, run in two rounds, amplified TCR beta CDR3 from genomic DNA. Primers specific to each TRBV and TRBJ gene were used in first-round PCR. TCRdb re-derived calls from the multiplex PCR reads in MiXCR, one entry per CDR3 protein. The table lists tens of thousands of distinct CDR3 sequences, roughly 40% of them singletons. Sequences were derived from PBMCs, sampled before or after stereotactic body radiation therapy (not recorded which). Every receptor here comes from a donor over 45 with non-small cell lung cancer.

In its sample, this clonotype was seen many times. The chain links TRBV3-1 to TRBJ2-3, with D possibly being TRBD2 (5 bases). The V gene's germline CDR1 is LGHDT and CDR2 YNNKEL (reference sequence). The V gene lost 5 bases and the J gene lost 0 bases, with 12 bases spanning the gap. This CDR3 is built from 15 residues. CDR3 sequence reads: CASSGLTHSTDTQYF. DNA for the CDR3: TGTGCCAGCAGCGGACTTACCCATAGCACAGATACGCAGTATTTT.

This clonotype has ten or more counts. The V call is TRBV2, the J call TRBJ2-3, with 16 positions matching TRBD2. This CDR3 contains 15 residues. The germline V gene encodes CDR1 SNHLY and CDR2 FYNNEI. The V segment lost 6 bases and the J segment 6 bases; nucleotides outside the gene matches: 3. CDR3 nucleotides: TGTGCCAGCAGGGGACTAGCGGGAGGGATGGATACGCAGTATTTT. Translating it yields CASRGLAGGMDTQYF. The variable domain in full, completed from reference TRBV2 and TRBJ2-3, reads EPEVTQTPSHQVTQMGQEVILRCVPISNHLYFYWYRQILGQKVEFLVSFYNNEISEKSEIFDDQFSVERPDGSNFTLKIRSTKLEDSAMYFCASRGLAGGMDTQYFGPGTRLTVL.

This clonotype was seen ten or more times. The V gene is TRBV3-1, the J gene TRBJ2-5; 8 nucleotides match TRBD2. Near its end, the DNA agrees better with TRBJ2-1, so the J call may be wrong. The CDR3 consists of 13 residues. From germline, CDR1 is LGHDT and CDR2 YNNKEL (reference sequence). This CDR3 reads CASSLSGTNEQFF. DNA of the CDR3: TGTGCCAGCAGCCTTAGCGGGACCAATGAGCAGTTCTTC.

This clonotype was detected many times. CDR3 region: CAWSVQGEQPQHF. CDR3 in DNA: TGTGCCTGGAGTGTTCAGGGCGAGCAGCCCCAGCATTTT. This rearrangement joins TRBV30 to TRBJ1-5; D perhaps matches TRBD1 (5 bases). Looked up from germline, CDR1 is GTSNPN and CDR2 is SVGIG (reference sequence). Trimming shortened V by 0 bases and J by 7 bases, and 10 bases separated the two germline ends. The CDR3 extends over 13 amino acids.

This clonotype was seen at least ten times. This chain joins TRBV20-1 and TRBJ2-3; D is perhaps TRBD2 (6 bases). Deletions cut 4 bases from V and 4 bases from J, with 21 bases between. This CDR3 is built from 16 residues. CDR1 DFQATT and CDR2 SNEGSKA come from the germline V gene (reference sequence). In DNA, the CDR3 is TGCAGTGCTACCGGCGGGAATCCCCCCCCCGCAGATACGCAGTATTTT. Translating it yields CSATGGNPPPADTQYF.

Ten or more counts support this clonotype. The chain carries TRBV12-3 or TRBV12-4 and TRBJ2-1, with 7 bases that match TRBD2. Trimming cost V 3 bases and J 2 bases; bases outside gene matches: 4. The CDR3 consists of 15 residues. The CDR3: CASSFFSGPYNEQFF. The DNA for the CDR3 is TGTGCCAGCAGTTTCTTTAGCGGGCCCTACAATGAGCAGTTCTTC.

The CDR3 spells CASSLGEGVGYNEQFF. CDR3 bases: TGTGCCAGCAGCTTAGGTGAGGGGGTGGGGTACAATGAGCAGTTCTTC. The V gene is TRBV13, the J gene TRBJ2-1; D is perhaps TRBD1 (6 bases). Germline V lookup: CDR1 PRHDT, CDR2 FYEKMQ (reference sequence). V lost 0 bases and J lost 4, with 13 bases in between. The CDR3 spans 16 residues.

The table lists this clonotype with many counts. The rearrangement joins TRBV6-5 to TRBJ2-2; the D gene could be TRBD1 or TRBD2 (7 bases each). This CDR3 contains 19 residues. V lost 0 bases to trimming and J lost 5 bases, with 22 bases between them. Germline CDR1 reads MNHEY; CDR2 reads SVGAGI. In nucleotides, the CDR3 is TGTGCCAGCAGTTACTCACTGAGTGGACTAGGGGGCGGAACCGGGGAGCTGTTTTTT. It is translated as CASSYSLSGLGGGTGELFF.

In its sample, this clonotype was seen many times. The chain links TRBV7-6 to TRBJ1-2; D might be TRBD1 (5 bases). The CDR3 consists of 15 residues. Trimming removed 0 bases at V and 8 bases at J, with 16 bases between. Germline values: CDR1 SGHVS, CDR2 FNYEAQ. CDR3: CASSLAEGGAGGYTF. The CDR3 nucleotides read TGTGCCAGCAGCTTAGCCGAGGGAGGGGCTGGCGGCTACACCTTC.